The 12 T cell receptor beta chains given below trace back to one sample, sequenced in a study of T cell responses to AZD1222 COVID-19 vaccine. Produced via immunoSEQ multiplex PCR; TCRdb's table is partial and in-frame only. Of roughly 100,000 clones in the sample, approximately 84% were seen once. This sample comprised peripheral blood, obtained on day 0 of AZD1222 vaccination. These receptors originate from an adult in good health.

The rearrangement joins TRBV9 to TRBJ2-7, with a tentative D call TRBD2 (6 bases). Per the germline V gene, CDR1 is SGDLS and CDR2 is YYNGEE. V was cut by 0 bases and J by 4 bases, with 14 bases left in between. The CDR3 runs to 15 residues. CDR3 in DNA: TGTGCCAGCAGCGTAGCCCCTAGCGAGACGTACGAGCAGTACTTC. As protein: CASSVAPSETYEQYF.

The chain is built from TRBV11-3 and TRBJ1-6; TRBD1 agrees at 8 bases. Trimming took 8 bases from V and 7 from J; bases not matched to a gene: 4. The germline gives CDR1 SGHNT, CDR2 YENEEA. This CDR3 region has 13 residues. The CDR3 region has the DNA TGTGCCAGCCAGGGGGCGAGAAATTCACCCCTCCACTTT. This encodes CASQGARNSPLHF.

This rearrangement joins TRBV9 to TRBJ1-6; TRBD1 is a possible D gene (5 bases). The CDR3 is 12 residues long. V gave up 3 bases and J gave up 9 bases, with 7 bases separating them. Looked up from germline, CDR1 is SGDLS and CDR2 is YYNGEE. The CDR3 nucleotides are TGTGCCAGCAGCGGGACAAGTTCACCCCTCCACTTT. This gives the protein CASSGTSSPLHF.

The chain carries TRBV3-1 (or the pseudogene TRBV3-2) and TRBJ1-2; D not certain. The CDR3 consists of 12 residues. Germline loops: CDR1 LGHDT, CDR2 YNNKEL (reference sequence). Trimming removed 4 bases at V and 9 bases at J, with 12 bases between. DNA of the CDR3: TGTGCCAGCAGCCTCCGGGAGTTAAGCTACACCTTC. Its translation is CASSLRELSYTF.

The table lists this clone with a few counts. The chain recombines TRBV6-5 with TRBJ1-4, with D possibly TRBD1 on 6 matching bases. The CDR3 spans 15 residues. The germline V gene has CDR1 MNHEY and CDR2 SVGAGI. V dropped 2 bases and J dropped 4 bases, with 11 bases sitting between them. CDR3 sequence (DNA): TGTGCCAGCAGTTACGGGGGGGCGGGTAATGAAAAACTGTTTTTT. Protein sequence: CASSYGGAGNEKLFF.

As concerns this clone: Other DNA sequences of this sample code for an identical CDR3. The V and J genes are TRBV14 and TRBJ1-2; 7 nucleotides line up with TRBD1. The V and J ends lost 3 bases and 4 bases, in that order; junction bases with no gene match: 5. The CDR3 totals 14 residues. CDR1 is SGHDN, CDR2 FVKESK, per germline. The CDR3 loop is CASSQAGGPYGYTF. DNA of the CDR3: TGTGCCAGCAGCCAGGCAGGGGGTCCCTATGGCTACACCTTC.

This clone has a handful of counts. The chain couples TRBV28 to TRBJ2-7; D not certain. CDR1 is MDHEN, CDR2 SYDVKM, per germline. Trimming took off 9 bases at V and 7 bases at J, with 19 bases between the two ends. The CDR3 is made up of 13 amino acids. CDR3 in amino acids: CASQGSLPWEQYF. CDR3 bases: TGTGCCAGTCAAGGTAGCTTACCCTGGGAGCAGTACTTC.

This clone was detected a few times. The genes are TRBV6-5 and TRBJ1-1, with D perhaps TRBD1 (5 bases). This CDR3 is 13 amino acids long. Between the trimmed V and J ends, which lost 4 bases and 2 bases, there was a span of 8 bases. Germline CDR1 is MNHEY and CDR2 is SVGAGI. CDR3 bases: TGTGCCAGCAGTTTAACAGGTAACACTGAAGCTTTCTTT. It yields the protein CASSLTGNTEAFF.

The genes are TRBV7-2 and TRBJ2-1; a weak D match, TRBD1 (6 bases). Per the germline V gene, CDR1 is SGHTA and CDR2 is FQGNSA. V was clipped by 6 bases and J by 7 bases, with 10 bases between them. The CDR3 contains 12 residues. The CDR3 DNA sequence: TGTGCCAGCAGTCGTCAGGGGAATGAGCAGTTCTTC. Translating it yields CASSRQGNEQFF.

The chain joins TRBV2 to TRBJ1-5, with D perhaps matching TRBD1 (6 bases). This CDR3 is 12 amino acids long. Germline V gives CDR1 SNHLY, CDR2 FYNNEI. Trimming stripped 11 bases from V and 10 bases from J, with 18 bases between. The CDR3 bases are TGTGCCGGGGGACAAACAGTGGGACCCCAGCATTTT. It specifies CAGGQTVGPQHF. Looking up the rest from reference TRBV2 and TRBJ1-5 gives the full variable domain: EPEVTQTPSHQVTQMGQEVILRCVPISNHLYFYWYRQILGQKVEFLVSFYNNEISEKSEIFDDQFSVERPDGSNFTLKIRSTKLEDSAMYFCAGGQTVGPQHFGDGTRLSIL.

The gene calls are TRBV7-8 and TRBJ2-7, with D uncertain. Germline loops: CDR1 SGHVS, CDR2 FQNEAQ. The CDR3 sequence is 15 residues long. V gave up 5 bases and J gave up 7 bases, with 21 bases separating them. The CDR3 nucleotides are TGTGCCAGCAGCCGGGTGGGTCCGGCCCGAGTGGAGCAGTACTTC. This codes for CASSRVGPARVEQYF. The full variable domain, in which reference TRBV7-8 and TRBJ2-7 provide the parts outside the CDR3, is GAGVSQSPRYKVAKRGQDVALRCDPISGHVSLFWYQQALGQGPEFLTYFQNEAQLDKSGLPSDRFFAERPEGSVSTLKIQRTQQEDSAVYLCASSRVGPARVEQYFGPGTRLTVT.

J is TRBJ1-2 and V is TRBV4-3; D unclear. The CDR3 sequence is 15 residues long. The germline V gene encodes CDR1 LGHNA and CDR2 YSLEER. The V end was cut by 0 bases, the J end by 0 bases, with 8 bases between. The CDR3 here is CASSQEMATNYGYTF. DNA of the CDR3: TGCGCCAGCAGCCAAGAGATGGCCACTAACTATGGCTACACCTTC.